This T cell receptor beta chain is from a study of blood T cell repertoires in COVID-19 (dated by TCRdb to the early 2020s). Turning to the overall study: The collaborator samples originated in the United States, Italy and Spain and spanned the acute and convalescent phases of COVID-19. The prospective study material was composed of cDNA or gDNA derived from T cells, B-cell-depleted T cells, or PBMCs. Deeply sampled blood TCRbeta repertoires from subjects exposed to, actively infected with, or recovered from COVID-19 were included in the dataset. The repertoires were released in a freely available public database meant as a resource for research on the immune response to SARS-CoV-2. The samples were drawn from two sources: the first 160 participants of the ongoing ImmuneRACE study, and some 1,300 subjects contributed by 6 global collaborators. Nearly every sample came with metadata listing a de-identified subject ID, COVID-19 status, age in years and sex. Where available, HLA class I and class II types were obtained from metadata supplied by the sample provider rather than from assay-based typing.

Including the terminal cysteine and phenylalanine, the CDR3 comprises 16 residues. This entry keeps only the CDR3 DNA: 48 bases, framed from base 1. Based on the germline V gene, the CDR1 and CDR2 sequences are SGHAT and FQNNGV. The trim is 1 base for V and 3 bases for J, with a gap of 13 bases between the germline ends. In the prospective study, participants were about 18 to 90 years old, resided in fewer than 25 geographic areas of the United States, and were enrolled through a virtual design. In the prospective study, cohorts were assigned on the basis of participant-reported clinical history obtained from a screening survey and a study questionnaire. ImmuneRACE Cohort 3 recovered participants were defined by two consecutive negative NP/OP PCR tests, healthcare professional clearance, or symptom resolution. Mobile phlebotomists in the prospective study collected whole blood, serum and a nasopharyngeal or oropharyngeal swab from every participant. Participants in the prospective study had the option to provide additional blood draws and questionnaires over an approximately 2-month period. Before DNA extraction, blood samples from the prospective study were shipped at room temperature or frozen.

Broader findings and caveats from the paper: The quantity of clinical and demographic metadata differed by source and by participant and was supplied without curation.

TCRbeta CDR3 regions were amplified from genomic DNA by means of the immunoSEQ Assay, a bias-controlled multiplex PCR. On the study's bioinformatics: The number of nucleated cells in each sample was estimated from the amplification of reference gene primers within the assay. To quantify the absolute abundance of each unique TCRbeta CDR3 rearrangement, sequence reads were collapsed and filtered. For each sample, productive Simpson clonality was calculated as the square root of Simpson's diversity index over productive rearrangements. The clones in this table, taken by TCRdb from immuneACCESS, are in-frame only. Not every clone is retained; where verified, under half of the shortfall comes from an unresolved V gene, and the cause of the rest is unknown. Clone size and V and J calls were adopted from that table, with D and trimming inferred from the DNA. In this sample the table shows around 470,000 clones, about 92% of which occur a single time. Roughly 0.66% of the sample is in the top ten clones.

Of note for this clone: The antigen it recognizes is unknown. Base-call qualities are not available, and no considerably larger clone is one nucleotide away.

This TCR was sampled from a young man who had recovered from COVID-19. Recombination joined TRBV11-2 with TRBJ1-5, with a tentative D gene TRBD1 over 5 matching bases. Material: PBMCs or T cells enriched from blood (not recorded which). The DNA sequence is as follows: TGTGCCAGCAGCTTAGGCGACAGATACTACAATCAGCCCCAGCATTTT. Translation gives CASSLGDRYYNQPQHF.